Detailed here is one TCR beta chain. Each CDR3 protein is one row after TCRdb ran MiXCR on the 5' RACE reads. The sample lists hundreds of thousands of distinct CDR3 sequences; more than 20% were seen once. This sample was taken from a study of T-cell memory formation after mild COVID-19. V shed 2 bases, J shed 2 bases, and the junction held 2 bases outside the gene matches. The CDR3 totals 14 residues. CDR1 and CDR2 from the germline V gene are DFQATT and SNEGSKA (reference sequence). The source of this sequence is an adult woman who had mild COVID-19 (a few samples of this study predate the infection). Cell type and time point are not known. The chain has TRBV20-1 and TRBJ2-7, with 11 bases fitting TRBD2. The source material was PBMCs or a T cell subset sorted from them (not recorded which). In nucleotides, the CDR3 is TGCAGTGCTAGAACTAGCGGGGGTGCCTACGAGCAGTACTTC. It codes for CSARTSGGAYEQYF.